Shown below are 18 T cell receptor beta chains from a single sample sequenced in a study of regulatory T cells in long-lasting Graves disease. TCR beta libraries were built with iRepertoire HTBI primers and Arm-PCR of CDR3 regions. One entry per CDR3 protein, called by TCRdb with MiXCR from the multiplex PCR reads. The sample has under 800,000 distinct CDR3 sequences, approximately 15% seen once. The time point: newly diagnosed GD, antithyroid drugs for less than 3 months. RNA from PBMCs was the source of the TCR library. The data also belong to a second study, concerning T cells in Graves' hyperthyroidism and ophthalmopathy.

Sequencing used peripheral blood mononuclear cells (PBMCs), obtained at new diagnosis, from a patient treated with antithyroid drugs. The receptors here all came from a woman aged 25 to 39 with Graves disease.

In regard to this clonotype: A much larger clone lies one base from this, so it may be a read error. The chain is built from TRBV10-3 and TRBJ1-1; D not certain. In germline, CDR1 is ENHRY, CDR2 SYGVKD. There are 13 residues in the CDR3. The CDR3 DNA reads TGTGCCGTCAGTGGATCCTCTGGTGGGGAAGCTTTCTTT. Translated: CAVSGSSGGEAFF.

Concerning this clonotype itself: The CDR3 does not close with the conserved phenylalanine or tryptophan, likely indicating a read error. The rearrangement uses TRBV5-1 and TRBJ1-1; a possible D gene is TRBD1 (5 bases). V shed 1 base and J shed 3 bases, with 7 bases lying between them. Germline-derived CDR1 and CDR2 are SGHRS and YFSETQ. The CDR3 contains 13 residues. CDR3 sequence reads: CASSLQGDTEAFL. The CDR3 DNA sequence: TGCGCCAGCAGCTTGCAGGGAGACACTGAAGCTTTCCTT.

The table lists this clonotype with many counts. The chain couples TRBV6-1 to TRBJ2-3; D may correspond to TRBD1 or TRBD2 (5 bases each). The CDR3 has 15 amino acids. The germline V and J ends were trimmed by 6 bases and 0 bases, with 13 bases remaining between them. Germline V gene lookup returns CDR1 MNHNS and CDR2 SASEGT. The CDR3 is CASSRGRPSTDTQYF. In DNA form, the CDR3 reads TGTGCCAGCAGCCGGGGACGGCCCAGCACAGATACGCAGTATTTT.

This clonotype was observed a handful of times. The conserved final phenylalanine or tryptophan is absent from the CDR3, which likely points to a read error. The gene calls are TRBV7-8 and TRBJ1-5; unclear D gene. V was shortened by 5 bases and J by 2 bases, with 19 bases between the two germline ends. Germline lookup yields CDR1 SGHVS and CDR2 FQNEAQ. CDR3 length: 17 amino acids. CDR3: CASSAVSAIAGNQPQHS. The CDR3 DNA sequence: TGTGCCAGCAGCGCGGTTTCTGCGATTGCGGGCAATCAGCCCCAGCATTCT.

This clonotype was counted at least ten times. This chain uses TRBV14 with TRBJ2-3, with D maybe TRBD1 (5 bases). Germline lookup yields CDR1 SGHDN and CDR2 FVKESK. Trimming pared 0 bases from V and 5 bases from J, leaving 18 bases between. The CDR3 is 17 amino acids. As DNA, the CDR3 is TGTGCCAGCAGCCAAGATGTTGTAGGAAGAGGACAAGATACGCAGTATTTT. This codes for CASSQDVVGRGQDTQYF.

This sequence joins TRBV19 and TRBJ2-1, with D maybe TRBD2 (6 bases). Germline values: CDR1 LNHDA, CDR2 SQIVND (reference sequence). The CDR3 is 13 residues long. V gave up 3 bases and J gave up 3 bases, with 6 bases separating them. CDR3 nucleotides: TGTGCCAGTAGTATGCGGGGCTACAATGAGCAGTTCTTC. Translating gives CASSMRGYNEQFF.

The V and J genes are TRBV5-5 and TRBJ2-3, with 10 bases fitting TRBD2. This CDR3 has 16 residues. V lost 1 base, J lost 0 bases, and 2 bases stayed unmatched. In germline, CDR1 is SGHKS, CDR2 YYEKEE (reference sequence). CDR3 in DNA: TGTGCCAGCAGCTTGACTAGCGGGACTAGCACAGATACGCAGTATTTT. It specifies CASSLTSGTSTDTQYF.

This clonotype was found many times. This rearrangement joins TRBV28 to TRBJ1-4; 11 nucleotides match TRBD1. The V segment lost 1 base and the J segment 8 bases; nucleotides outside the gene matches: 9. CDR3 size: 17 residues. Germline V gene sequence: CDR1 MDHEN, CDR2 SYDVKM. CDR3 residues: CASSLLGQGGLREKLFF. The CDR3, as DNA: TGTGCCAGCAGTTTATTGGGACAGGGGGGCCTTCGAGAAAAACTGTTTTTT.

This clonotype was counted at least ten times. This chain uses TRBV2 with TRBJ2-5, with TRBD2 matching 7 bases. Losses at the gene ends were 6 bases for V and 4 bases for J; bases not matched to a gene: 14. The CDR3 sequence is 16 residues long. CDR1 is SNHLY and CDR2 is FYNNEI in the germline V gene. The CDR3 DNA is TGTGCCAGCAGCATAAGGGGTGCTAGCGGCGGAGAGACCCAGTACTTC. It encodes CASSIRGASGGETQYF.

V gene TRBV3-1 combines with J gene TRBJ2-2; D gene ambiguous. The CDR3 has 12 amino acids. Germline V lookup: CDR1 LGHDT, CDR2 YNNKEL (reference sequence). Trimming removed 4 bases at V and 6 bases at J, with 6 bases between. Here the CDR3 reads CASSPMAGELFF. The CDR3 nucleotides are TGTGCCAGCAGCCCGATGGCCGGGGAGCTGTTTTTT.

The J gene is TRBJ1-1, the V gene TRBV11-3; the match to TRBD1 covers 7 bases. V dropped 5 bases and J dropped 11; count of bases not matched to a gene: 11. Germline CDR1 is SGHNT and CDR2 is YENEEA. This CDR3 spans 13 amino acids. This chain's CDR3 is CASSRDSTALAFF. DNA of the CDR3: TGTGCCAGCAGCCGGGACAGCACTGCACTGGCTTTCTTT.

The V gene is TRBV20-1, the J gene TRBJ1-5, with D possibly matching TRBD1 (5 bases). The V gene's germline CDR1 is DFQATT and CDR2 SNEGSKA (reference sequence). The CDR3 is 15 residues long. V shed 6 bases and J shed 0 bases, with 15 bases lying between them. The CDR3 is CSANNIGDSNQPQHF. Here the CDR3 DNA reads TGCAGTGCAAACAATATAGGGGATAGCAATCAGCCCCAGCATTTT.

This clonotype was counted many times. This chain joins TRBV20-1 and TRBJ2-3; the match to TRBD2 covers 10 bases. Germline V gene lookup returns CDR1 DFQATT and CDR2 SNEGSKA (reference sequence). There are 18 residues in the CDR3. The junction had 13 bases not matched to a gene; V was cut back by 3 bases and J by 1 base. Here the CDR3 DNA reads TGCAGTGCTAGTAGGCTAGCGGGAGCTAACGTCGGCACAGATACGCAGTATTTT. Its translation: CSASRLAGANVGTDTQYF.

This clonotype was counted at least ten times. The chain carries TRBV7-2 and TRBJ1-4; 9 bases map to TRBD1. V lost 1 base and J lost 7; bases outside the gene matches: 10. The germline V gene encodes CDR1 SGHTA and CDR2 FQGNSA. The CDR3 spans 17 residues. The CDR3 DNA is TGTGCCAGCAGCTTAGTAGGCGGGACAGGGTTTGGTGAAAAACTGTTTTTT. Protein sequence: CASSLVGGTGFGEKLFF.

As for this clonotype: The missing conserved phenylalanine or tryptophan at the end of this CDR3 makes a read error likely. The V and J genes are TRBV20-1 and TRBJ2-1, with 9 bases lining up with TRBD1. The CDR3 has 19 residues. Germline V CDR1 and CDR2: DFQATT, SNEGSKA (reference sequence). After removal of 0 bases from V and 0 bases from J, the junction contained 12 bases not matched to a gene. The CDR3 DNA reads as TGCAGTGCTAGAGATCTTAGGACAGGGGCCCAGGCCTCCTACAATGAGCAGTTCTTG. This sequence encodes CSARDLRTGAQASYNEQFL.

This clonotype has a handful of counts. The chain couples TRBV30 to TRBJ2-3; D uncertain. Per germline, CDR1 GTSNPN and CDR2 SVGIG (reference sequence). The CDR3 loop spans 12 amino acids. The V gene lost 3 bases and the J gene lost 10 bases, with 14 bases spanning the gap. The CDR3 nucleotides are TGTGCCTGGAGCGAGTGGACGGTCCCGCAGTATTTT. Translating gives CAWSEWTVPQYF.

This chain uses TRBV12-3 or TRBV12-4 with TRBJ1-2, with D possibly TRBD1 on 6 matching bases. V was shortened by 6 bases and J by 2 bases, with 10 bases between the two germline ends. The length of the CDR3 is 13 residues. CDR3 amino acids: CASRKGGNYGYTF. CDR3 sequence (DNA): TGTGCCAGCAGAAAGGGGGGAAACTATGGCTACACCTTC.

This clonotype has ten or more counts. V usage is TRBV20-1 and J usage is TRBJ1-5; D ambiguous. The V gene lost 0 bases and the J gene lost 5 bases, with 8 bases spanning the gap. CDR3 length equals 13 residues. The germline CDR1 and CDR2 sequences are DFQATT and SNEGSKA (reference sequence). In DNA form, the CDR3 reads TGCAGTGCTAGAGATTATATGGATCAGCCCCAGCATTTT. Encoded protein: CSARDYMDQPQHF.